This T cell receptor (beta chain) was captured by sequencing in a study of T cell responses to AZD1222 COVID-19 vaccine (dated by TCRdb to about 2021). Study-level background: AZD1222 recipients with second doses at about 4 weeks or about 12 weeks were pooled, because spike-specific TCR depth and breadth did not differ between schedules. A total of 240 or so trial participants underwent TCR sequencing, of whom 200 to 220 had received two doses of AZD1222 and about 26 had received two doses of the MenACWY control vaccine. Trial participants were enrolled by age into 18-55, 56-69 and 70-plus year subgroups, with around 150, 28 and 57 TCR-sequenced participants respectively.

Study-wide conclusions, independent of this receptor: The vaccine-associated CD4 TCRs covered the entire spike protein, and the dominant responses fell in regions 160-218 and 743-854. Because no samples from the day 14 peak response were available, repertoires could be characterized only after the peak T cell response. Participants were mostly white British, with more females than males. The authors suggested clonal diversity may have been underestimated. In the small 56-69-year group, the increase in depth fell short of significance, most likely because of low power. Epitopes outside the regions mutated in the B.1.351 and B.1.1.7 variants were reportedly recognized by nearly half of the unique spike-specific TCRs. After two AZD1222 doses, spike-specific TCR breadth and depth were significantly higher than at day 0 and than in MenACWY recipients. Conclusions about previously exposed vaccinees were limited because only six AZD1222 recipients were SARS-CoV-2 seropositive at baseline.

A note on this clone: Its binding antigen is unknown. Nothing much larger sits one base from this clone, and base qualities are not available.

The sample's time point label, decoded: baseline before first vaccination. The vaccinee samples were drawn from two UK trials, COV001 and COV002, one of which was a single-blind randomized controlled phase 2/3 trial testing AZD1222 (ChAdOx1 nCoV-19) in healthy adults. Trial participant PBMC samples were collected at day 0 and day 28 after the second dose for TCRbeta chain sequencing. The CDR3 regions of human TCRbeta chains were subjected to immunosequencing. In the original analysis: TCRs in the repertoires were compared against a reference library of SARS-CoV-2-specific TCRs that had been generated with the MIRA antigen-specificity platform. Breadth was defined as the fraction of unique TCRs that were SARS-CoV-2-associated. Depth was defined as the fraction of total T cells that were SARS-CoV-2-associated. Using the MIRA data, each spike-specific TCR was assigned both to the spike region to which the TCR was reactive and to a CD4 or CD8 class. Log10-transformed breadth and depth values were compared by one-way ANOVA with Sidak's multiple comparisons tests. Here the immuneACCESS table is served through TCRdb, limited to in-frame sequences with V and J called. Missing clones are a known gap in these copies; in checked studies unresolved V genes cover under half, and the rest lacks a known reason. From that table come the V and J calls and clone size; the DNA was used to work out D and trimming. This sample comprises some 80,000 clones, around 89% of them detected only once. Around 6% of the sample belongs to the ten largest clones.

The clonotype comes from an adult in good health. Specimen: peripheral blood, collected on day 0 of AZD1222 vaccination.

The sequenced DNA: TGTGCCTGGAGTGGCCGGCAGAGAACTGAAGCTTTCTTT. Protein translation: CAWSGRQRTEAFF. The sequence is built from TRBV30 and TRBJ1-1; no confident D gene assignment can be made. V is reduced by 1 base and J by 5 bases, leaving a spacing of 11 bases between them. The CDR3 covers 13 residues, taking in both the cysteine and the phenylalanine. The CDR3 DNA has 39 bases and is translated from base 1. The germline V gene (reference sequence) supplies CDR1 GTSNPN and CDR2 SVGIG.